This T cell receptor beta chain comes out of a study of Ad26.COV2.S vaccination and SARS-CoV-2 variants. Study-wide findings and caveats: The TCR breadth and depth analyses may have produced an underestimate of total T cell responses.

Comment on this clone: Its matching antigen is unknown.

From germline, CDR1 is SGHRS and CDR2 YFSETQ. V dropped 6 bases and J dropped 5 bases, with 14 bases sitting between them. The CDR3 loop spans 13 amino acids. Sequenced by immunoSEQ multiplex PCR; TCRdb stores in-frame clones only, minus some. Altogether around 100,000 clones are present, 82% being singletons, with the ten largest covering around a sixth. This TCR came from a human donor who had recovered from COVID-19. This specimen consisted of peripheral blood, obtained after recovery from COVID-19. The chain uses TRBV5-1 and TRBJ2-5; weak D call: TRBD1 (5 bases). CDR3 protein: CASNIDSWETQYF. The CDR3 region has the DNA TGCGCCAGCAATATAGACAGTTGGGAGACCCAGTACTTC.